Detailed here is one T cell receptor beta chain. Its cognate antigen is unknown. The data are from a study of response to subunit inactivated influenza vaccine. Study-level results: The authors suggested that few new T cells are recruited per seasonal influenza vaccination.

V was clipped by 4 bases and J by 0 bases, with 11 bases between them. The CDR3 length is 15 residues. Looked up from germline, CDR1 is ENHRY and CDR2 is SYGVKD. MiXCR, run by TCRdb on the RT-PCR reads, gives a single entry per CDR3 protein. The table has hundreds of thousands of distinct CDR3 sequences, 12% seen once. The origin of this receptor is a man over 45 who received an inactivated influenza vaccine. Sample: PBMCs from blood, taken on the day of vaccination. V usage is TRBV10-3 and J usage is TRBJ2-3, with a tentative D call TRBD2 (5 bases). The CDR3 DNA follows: TGTGCCATCAGTGGGTTTCTAGCTAGCACAGATACGCAGTATTTT. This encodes CAISGFLASTDTQYF.